Shown below are 12 T cell receptor beta chains from a single sample sequenced in a study of shared clonotypes between healthy human individuals. The data were produced by immunoSEQ multiplex PCR, yet TCRdb's version contains in-frame clones alone and is incomplete. The sample has more than 1,200,000 clones; 98% to 99% are singletons. The sequenced material came from naive CD4+ T cells sorted from blood. Subset reported: CD45RA+ positively selected. The receptors originated from a young man in good health.

For the CDR3, the DNA is TGTGCCTGGAGAGGGGATTCCCCTGGGACAGGCGACTACGAGCAGTACTTC. Translating it yields CAWRGDSPGTGDYEQYF. The chain recombines TRBV30 with TRBJ2-7, with 8 bases matching TRBD1. With V trimmed by 3 bases and J by 3 bases, 16 bases remained unmatched. The CDR3 contains 17 residues. Germline V gene lookup returns CDR1 GTSNPN and CDR2 SVGIG (reference sequence). Full variable domain (remainder filled in from reference TRBV30 and TRBJ2-7): SQTIHQWPATLVQPVGSPLSLECTVEGTSNPNLYWYRQAAGRGLQLLFYSVGIGQISSEVPQNLSASRPQDRQFILSSKKLLLSDSGFYLCAWRGDSPGTGDYEQYFGPGTRLTVT.

V gene TRBV7-8 combines with J gene TRBJ2-2; possible D gene TRBD2, 6 bases. The V and J ends lost 0 bases and 7 bases respectively, with 12 bases between them. CDR3 length: 15 residues. Germline CDR1 and CDR2: SGHVS and FQNEAQ. The CDR3 nucleotides are TGTGCCAGCAGCTTAGCTATGGGGGGAGGCGGGGAGCTGTTTTTT. Its protein product is CASSLAMGGGGELFF.

This chain joins TRBV5-1 and TRBJ2-7, with a tentative D call TRBD2 (5 bases). V lost 1 base and J 6 bases, leaving 17 bases between the germline ends. The CDR3 is 15 residues long. Germline loops: CDR1 SGHRS, CDR2 YFSETQ. CDR3 in DNA: TGCGCCAGCAGCTTGTCTACACTAGGCCCGGGCGAGCAGTACTTC. Translating gives CASSLSTLGPGEQYF.

The CDR3 protein is CASSLTVGVTIYF. Here the CDR3 DNA reads TGTGCCAGCAGCTTGACGGTCGGAGTCACCATATATTTT. The V gene is TRBV7-9, the J gene TRBJ1-3; D is undetermined. Germline V gene data show CDR1 as SEHNR and CDR2 as FQNEAQ (reference sequence). This CDR3 is 13 amino acids long. Trimming removed 3 bases at V and 9 bases at J, with 12 bases between.

The rearrangement uses TRBV28 and TRBJ1-1; D remains unclear. The CDR3 sequence is 13 residues long. The germline gives CDR1 MDHEN, CDR2 SYDVKM. The ends were cut back, 3 bases at V and 12 bases at J, with 17 bases in the middle. The CDR3 spells CASSFGVTASPFF. The CDR3 coding sequence is TGTGCCAGCAGTTTTGGGGTAACCGCCAGTCCTTTCTTT.

The chain uses TRBV15 and TRBJ2-5, with TRBD2 matching over 13 bases. The V and J ends lost 0 bases and 4 bases, in that order; junction bases with no gene match: 5. Germline CDR1 is LNHNV and CDR2 is YYDKDF (reference sequence). The CDR3 runs to 17 residues. CDR3 sequence: CATSRDLGLAGAETQYF. The CDR3, as DNA: TGTGCCACCAGCAGAGATCTAGGACTAGCGGGAGCAGAGACCCAGTACTTC.

The V gene is TRBV10-3, the J gene TRBJ1-2, with D hard to call. Germline V lookup: CDR1 ENHRY, CDR2 SYGVKD. The CDR3 consists of 14 residues. V gave up 0 bases and J gave up 4 bases, with 9 bases separating them. This CDR3 is CAISESDSFYGYTF. DNA of the CDR3: TGTGCCATCAGTGAGTCCGACTCCTTCTATGGCTACACCTTC.

As regards this clone: Other DNA sequences of this sample code for an identical CDR3. V and J are TRBV5-1 and TRBJ2-3; 13 positions match TRBD2. The junction had 5 bases not matched to a gene; V was cut back by 0 bases and J by 1 base. The CDR3 length is 18 residues. CDR1 SGHRS and CDR2 YFSETQ come from the germline V gene. Written as DNA, the CDR3 is TGCGCCAGCAGCTTGGGCACTAGCGGGAGGGCCGGCACAGATACGCAGTATTTT. Its translation is CASSLGTSGRAGTDTQYF.

The V gene is TRBV10-3, the J gene TRBJ2-2, with unresolved D. The germline V gene has CDR1 ENHRY and CDR2 SYGVKD. The CDR3 sequence is 13 residues long. V lost 11 bases to trimming and J lost 0 bases, with 10 bases between them. For the CDR3, the DNA is TGTGCCGCCGGGCCACCGAACACCGGGGAGCTGTTTTTT. Encoded protein: CAAGPPNTGELFF.

CDR3 bases: TGCACCAGCAGCCAAGATCAGGGGAGGGGGCCCTACGAGCAGTACTTC. This gives the protein CTSSQDQGRGPYEQYF. V gene TRBV1 combines with J gene TRBJ2-7. TRBV1 is labeled a pseudogene. CDR3 length equals 16 residues.

J is TRBJ2-7 and V is TRBV27; TRBD2 agrees at 7 bases. Germline values: CDR1 MNHEY, CDR2 SMNVEV (reference sequence). The V gene end was trimmed by 6 bases and the J gene end by 1 base; junction bases not matched to a gene: 9. This CDR3 is built from 15 residues. The CDR3 region has the DNA TGTGCCAGCAGGATGACGGGAGGCCCTTCCTACGAGCAGTACTTC. This encodes CASRMTGGPSYEQYF.

This chain joins TRBV11-2 and TRBJ2-2, with D perhaps TRBD1 (5 bases). Per the germline V gene, CDR1 is SGHAT and CDR2 is FQNNGV. The CDR3 totals 15 residues. Trimming removed 1 base at V and 0 bases at J, with 6 bases between. The CDR3: CASSLVRANTGELFF. The CDR3 coding sequence is TGTGCCAGCAGCTTAGTCAGGGCGAACACCGGGGAGCTGTTTTTT. The whole variable domain, remainder taken from reference TRBV11-2 and TRBJ2-2, is EAGVAQSPRYKIIEKRQSVAFWCNPISGHATLYWYQQILGQGPKLLIQFQNNGVVDDSQLPKDRFSAERLKGVDSTLKIQPAKLEDSAVYLCASSLVRANTGELFFGEGSRLTVL.